The 18 T cell receptor beta chains below all came from one sample that was sequenced in a study of shared clonotypes between healthy human individuals. The method was immunoSEQ multiplex PCR; TCRdb's version includes in-frame clones alone and lacks a portion of them. The sample holds 2 million to 2.5 million clones; 80% to 95% are singletons and the top ten take approximately 0.39%. Source material: naive CD4+ T cells from PBMCs. As for subset: CD45RA+ positively selected. These receptors were obtained from a man aged 18 to 35 in good health. Some clones in this sample may be carry-over from other donors' samples.

The chain links TRBV9 to TRBJ2-1; 7 bases are a match to TRBD1. J lost 6 bases, V lost 3 bases, and 0 bases had no gene match. Looked up from germline, CDR1 is SGDLS and CDR2 is YYNGEE. CDR3 length equals 12 residues. The CDR3 loop reads CASSGQGNEQFF. The CDR3 DNA reads TGTGCCAGCAGCGGACAGGGCAATGAGCAGTTCTTC.

The rearrangement links TRBV18 to TRBJ2-2; D might be TRBD1 (5 bases). Trimming took 2 bases from V and 1 from J, leaving 14 bases between them. This CDR3 is built from 17 residues. Germline V CDR1 and CDR2: KGHSH, LQKENI. DNA for the CDR3: TGTGCCAGCTCACCAAGCTCCGCAGGGTTGAACACCGGGGAGCTGTTTTTT. Encoded protein: CASSPSSAGLNTGELFF.

The chain carries TRBV28 and TRBJ1-1; no reliable D call. Germline CDR1 reads MDHEN; CDR2 reads SYDVKM. The length of the CDR3 is 11 residues. Trimming pared 4 bases from V and 7 bases from J, leaving 7 bases between. The CDR3 spells CASSYSFEAFF. The DNA for the CDR3 is TGTGCCAGCAGTTATAGTTTTGAAGCTTTCTTT.

The rearrangement joins TRBV6-5 to TRBJ1-5; possible D gene TRBD1, 5 bases. V lost 5 bases and J 7 bases, leaving 12 bases between the germline ends. Germline CDR1 is MNHEY and CDR2 is SVGAGI. The CDR3 is 13 residues long. The CDR3 spells CASSTGDPQPQHF. DNA of the CDR3: TGTGCCAGCAGTACAGGAGATCCCCAGCCCCAGCATTTT.

This sequence joins TRBV5-5 and TRBJ1-2; D is unresolved. The length of the CDR3 is 14 residues. The V gene lost 0 bases and the J gene lost 4 bases, with 10 bases spanning the gap. From germline, CDR1 is SGHKS and CDR2 YYEKEE (reference sequence). The DNA of the CDR3 is TGTGCCAGCAGCTTGGCTACAGAACCCTATGGCTACACCTTC. Protein: CASSLATEPYGYTF.

This rearrangement joins TRBV4-3 to TRBJ2-3; D unclear. CDR3 size: 14 residues. Germline assignment: CDR1 LGHNA and CDR2 YSLEER. Deletions cut 0 bases from V and 6 bases from J, with 10 bases between. CDR3 amino acids: CASSQEVPGDTQYF. CDR3 nucleotides: TGCGCCAGCAGCCAAGAGGTCCCGGGTGATACGCAGTATTTT.

This chain links TRBV7-9 with TRBJ2-7, with TRBD2 matching over 11 bases. V was clipped by 5 bases and J by 1 base; unmatched bases: 4. CDR1 and CDR2 (germline): SEHNR, FQNEAQ (reference sequence). The CDR3 contains 15 residues. This CDR3 is CASSLTSGNSYEQYF. CDR3 DNA: TGTGCCAGCAGCCTGACTAGCGGGAATTCCTACGAGCAGTACTTC.

This clone was seen once. Distinct nucleotide sequences in the sample also encode this CDR3. This chain links TRBV9 with TRBJ2-7; possibly TRBD1 or TRBD2 for D (5 bases each). Germline CDR1 SGDLS, CDR2 YYNGEE. The CDR3 extends over 14 amino acids. The germline V and J ends were trimmed by 4 bases and 1 base, with 12 bases remaining between them. CDR3 sequence: CASSPGTASYEQYF. The CDR3 bases are TGTGCCAGCAGCCCGGGGACGGCGTCCTACGAGCAGTACTTC.

The chain is built from TRBV7-2 and TRBJ1-2; D call uncertain. V lost 2 bases, J lost 2 bases, and 6 bases lay in between. The CDR3 length is 13 residues. Germline V gene lookup returns CDR1 SGHTA and CDR2 FQGNSA. DNA of the CDR3: TGTGCCAGCAGCTTATATACAAACTATGGCTACACCTTC. Translated: CASSLYTNYGYTF.

V and J are TRBV28 and TRBJ2-1; 7 nucleotides agree with TRBD2. The CDR3 is 16 residues long. With V trimmed by 3 bases and J by 1 base, 6 bases remained unmatched. Germline CDR1 reads MDHEN; CDR2 reads SYDVKM. The CDR3 region has the DNA TGTGCCAGCAGTTTGGGAGGGCTAGGATCCTACAATGAGCAGTTCTTC. Translation: CASSLGGLGSYNEQFF.

The CDR3, as DNA: TGTGCCAGCAGTACGTACCCTAGGGTGCAGTACTTC. The encoded protein is CASSTYPRVQYF. The chain is built from TRBV27 and TRBJ2-7; D gene uncertain. Between the trimmed V and J ends, which lost 5 bases and 9 bases, there was a span of 14 bases. This CDR3 has 12 residues. The germline V gene encodes CDR1 MNHEY and CDR2 SMNVEV (reference sequence).

The chain employs TRBV4-1 and TRBJ2-5; 8 bases are a match to TRBD1. Per germline, CDR1 MGHRA and CDR2 YSYEKL. The CDR3 consists of 16 residues. V lost 4 bases to trimming and J lost 2 bases; unmatched junction nucleotides: 9. The CDR3 protein is CASSLSGGSEQETQYF. The CDR3 DNA reads TGCGCCAGCAGCCTCTCAGGGGGCAGCGAACAAGAGACCCAGTACTTC.

The V call is TRBV2, the J call TRBJ2-1; D not certain. This CDR3 contains 11 residues. Germline V CDR1 and CDR2: SNHLY, FYNNEI. V lost 6 bases and J 12 bases, leaving 12 bases between the germline ends. The CDR3 bases are TGTGCCAGCAGCCCCTTGGTCGGGCAGTTCTTC. As protein: CASSPLVGQFF.

The V call is TRBV27, the J call TRBJ2-3; 9 positions agree with TRBD2. Germline CDR1 reads MNHEY; CDR2 reads SMNVEV (reference sequence). The CDR3 has 16 amino acids. V lost 1 base, J lost 4 bases, and 6 bases stayed unmatched. DNA of the CDR3: TGTGCCAGCAGTTTATATCTAGCGGGAAGGGCAGATACGCAGTATTTT. This sequence encodes CASSLYLAGRADTQYF.

This clone came up once. The sample carries other DNA sequences with the same CDR3. The chain carries TRBV28 and TRBJ1-5, with D maybe TRBD1 (6 bases). Between the trimmed V and J ends, which lost 6 bases and 1 base, there was a span of 10 bases. Germline CDR1 reads MDHEN; CDR2 reads SYDVKM. This CDR3 comprises 14 residues. The CDR3 DNA sequence: TGTGCCAGCAGCCTCACAGGGAGCAATCAGCCCCAGCATTTT. The encoded protein is CASSLTGSNQPQHF.

This chain's CDR3 is CASSTTGSPETQYF. The CDR3 nucleotides are TGTGCCAGTAGTACAACAGGGTCCCCGGAGACCCAGTACTTC. The chain has TRBV19 and TRBJ2-5; D might be TRBD1 (6 bases). The germline V gene encodes CDR1 LNHDA and CDR2 SQIVND (reference sequence). The CDR3 extends over 14 amino acids. V was pared by 4 bases and J by 5 bases, with 14 bases between.

The chain links TRBV28 to TRBJ1-5; D gene ambiguous. Trimming shortened V by 2 bases and J by 0 bases, and 14 bases separated the two germline ends. Germline lookup yields CDR1 MDHEN and CDR2 SYDVKM. CDR3 size: 17 residues. CDR3 sequence: CASSLTEGIYSNQPQHF. In nucleotides, the CDR3 is TGTGCCAGCAGTTTAACTGAGGGAATCTATAGCAATCAGCCCCAGCATTTT.

The genes are TRBV5-4 and TRBJ1-1; the D is unclear. V was pared by 6 bases and J by 0 bases, with 12 bases between. There are 14 residues in the CDR3. CDR1 and CDR2 (germline): SGHNT, YYREEE (reference sequence). The CDR3 spells CASIRTGLNTEAFF. In DNA form, the CDR3 reads TGTGCCAGCATCAGGACGGGGTTGAACACTGAAGCTTTCTTT.